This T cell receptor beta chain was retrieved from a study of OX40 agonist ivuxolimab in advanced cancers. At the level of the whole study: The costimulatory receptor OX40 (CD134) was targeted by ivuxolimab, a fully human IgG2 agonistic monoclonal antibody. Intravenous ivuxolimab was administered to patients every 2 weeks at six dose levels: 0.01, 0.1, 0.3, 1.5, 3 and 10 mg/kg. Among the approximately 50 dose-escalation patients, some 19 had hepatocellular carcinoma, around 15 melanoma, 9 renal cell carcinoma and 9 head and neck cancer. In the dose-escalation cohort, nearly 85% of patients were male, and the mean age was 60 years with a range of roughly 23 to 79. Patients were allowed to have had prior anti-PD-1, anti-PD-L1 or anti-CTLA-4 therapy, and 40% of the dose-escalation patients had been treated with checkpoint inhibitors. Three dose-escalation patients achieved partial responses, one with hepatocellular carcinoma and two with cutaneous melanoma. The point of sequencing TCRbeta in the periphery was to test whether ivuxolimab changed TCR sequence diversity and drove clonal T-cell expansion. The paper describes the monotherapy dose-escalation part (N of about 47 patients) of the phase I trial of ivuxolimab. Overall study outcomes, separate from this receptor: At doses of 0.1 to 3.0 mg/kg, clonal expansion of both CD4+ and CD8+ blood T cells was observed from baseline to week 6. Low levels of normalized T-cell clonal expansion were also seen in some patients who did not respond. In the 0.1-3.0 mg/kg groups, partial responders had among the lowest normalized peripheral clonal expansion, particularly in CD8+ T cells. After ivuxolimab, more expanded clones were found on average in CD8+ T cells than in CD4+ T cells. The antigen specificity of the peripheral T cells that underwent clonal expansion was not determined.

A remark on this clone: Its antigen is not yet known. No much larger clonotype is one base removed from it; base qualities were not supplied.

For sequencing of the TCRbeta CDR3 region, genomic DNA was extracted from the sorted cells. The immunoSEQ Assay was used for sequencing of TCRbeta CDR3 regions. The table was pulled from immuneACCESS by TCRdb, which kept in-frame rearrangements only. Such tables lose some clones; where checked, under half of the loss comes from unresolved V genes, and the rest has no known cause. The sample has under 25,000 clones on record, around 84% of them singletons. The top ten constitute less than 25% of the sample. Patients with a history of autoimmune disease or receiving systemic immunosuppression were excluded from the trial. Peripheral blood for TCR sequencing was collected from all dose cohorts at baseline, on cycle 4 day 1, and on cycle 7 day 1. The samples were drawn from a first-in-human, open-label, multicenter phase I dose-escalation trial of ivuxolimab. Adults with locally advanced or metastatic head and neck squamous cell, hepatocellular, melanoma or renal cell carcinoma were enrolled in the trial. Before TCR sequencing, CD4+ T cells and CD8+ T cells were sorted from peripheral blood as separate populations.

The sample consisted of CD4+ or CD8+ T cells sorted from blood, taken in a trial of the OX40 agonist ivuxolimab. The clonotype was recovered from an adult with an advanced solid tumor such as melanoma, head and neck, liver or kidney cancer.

The CDR3 reads CATQEAEAFF. The nucleotide sequence is TGTGCCACCCAGGAGGCTGAAGCTTTCTTT. This sequence uses TRBV7-9 and TRBJ1-1, with no D gene named confidently. Via the germline V gene (reference sequence), CDR1 is SEHNR and CDR2 FQNEAQ. Spanning cysteine to phenylalanine, the CDR3 consists of 10 amino acids. The sequence is cut down to CDR3 DNA, 30 bases in frame from base 1. Relative to germline, V is 10 bases shorter and J is 6 bases shorter, with 9 bases between their ends.